This TCR beta chain is from a study of blood T cell repertoires in COVID-19 (TCRdb year 2020). Broadly, across the study: Collaborator samples came from the United States, Italy and Spain and covered acute and convalescent phases of COVID-19. The prospective study material was composed of cDNA or gDNA derived from T cells, B-cell-depleted T cells, or PBMCs. Deeply sampled blood TCRbeta repertoires from subjects exposed to, actively infected with, or recovered from COVID-19 were included in the dataset. The repertoires were released in a freely available public database intended as a resource for research on the immune response to SARS-CoV-2. The samples were drawn from the first 160 participants of the ongoing ImmuneRACE study and from 950 to 1,500 subjects provided by 6 global collaborators. A de-identified subject ID, COVID-19 status, age in years and sex were almost always included in the sample metadata. Where HLA class I and class II types were available, the types were taken from metadata supplied by the sample provider, not from assay-based typing.

This clone was seen just once. The specificity of this receptor is unknown. No much larger clonotype is one base removed from it; base qualities were not supplied. The collaborating institutions used their own protocols to collect whole blood in K2EDTA tubes. Collaborator samples were shipped for TCRbeta analysis as frozen whole blood, isolated PBMCs, or DNA extracted from either sample type. Paper-wide results and their limitations: The amount of clinical and demographic metadata varied by source and participant and was provided uncurated.

From the germline V gene (reference sequence), CDR1 is LNHDA and CDR2 is SQIVND. The V end loses 5 bases and the J end loses 0 bases, and a stretch of 11 bases separates them. The CDR3 starts with the cysteine, ends with the phenylalanine, and has 15 residues. Of all the DNA, just the CDR3 is kept, 45 bases in frame from base 1. TCRbeta CDR3 regions were amplified from genomic DNA by means of the immunoSEQ Assay, a bias-controlled multiplex PCR. Processing in the source paper ran as follows. Within the assay, amplification of reference gene primers was used to estimate how many nucleated cells each sample contained. To quantify the absolute abundance of each unique TCRbeta CDR3 rearrangement, sequence reads were collapsed and filtered. For each sample, productive Simpson clonality was calculated by taking the square root of Simpson's diversity index across productive rearrangements. TCRdb mirrors the immuneACCESS table, restricted to in-frame sequences. Some clones are absent from its copies; in checked studies, under half trace to an unresolved V gene, and the reason for the others is unknown. From that table come the V and J calls and clone size; the DNA was used to work out D and trimming. This sample has some 62,000 clones in its table, and approximately 79% of those were observed once. The ten largest clonotypes hold about 20% of the sample.

The sequence joins TRBV19 to TRBJ1-3; a confident D gene designation cannot be given. The source material was peripheral blood. This sequence originates from an elderly woman with active or convalescent COVID-19. The DNA is as follows: TGTGCCAGTAGTTCAACAGCGGGCTCTGGAAACACCATATATTTT. This encodes CASSSTAGSGNTIYF.